This T cell receptor beta chain was obtained from a study of regulatory T cells in long-lasting Graves disease. Trimming shortened V by 2 bases and J by 6 bases, and 5 bases separated the two germline ends. The CDR3 extends over 13 amino acids. Looked up from germline, CDR1 is MNHEY and CDR2 is SVGEGT. Time point described: persistent/refractory GD, antithyroid drugs over 5 years with positive TRAb. PBMC-extracted RNA yielded the TCR library. Points from the study as a whole: Persistent Graves' patients had lower TCR diversity than newly diagnosed ones. Limited samples may have lowered accuracy. It was in persistent disease that TRBV28, TRBJ1-2 and TRBJ2-5 were favored.

As to this clonotype: Its antigen is not identified. This may stem from a read error, because a much larger clone lies one nucleotide away.

According to the study, TCR beta libraries were built with iRepertoire HTBI primers and CDR3-region Arm-PCR. One entry per CDR3 protein results from TCRdb running MiXCR on the multiplex PCR reads. The table lists around 450,000 distinct CDR3 sequences, approximately 21% of them singletons. This specimen consisted of peripheral blood mononuclear cells (PBMCs), obtained when the disease was refractory, from a patient treated with antithyroid drugs. The J gene is TRBJ1-6, the V gene TRBV6-2 or TRBV6-3, with D hard to call. The clonotype originates from a female donor with Graves disease. The CDR3 DNA is TGTGCCAGCAGTTACGCCAGTAATTCACCCCTCCACTTT. It is translated as CASSYASNSPLHF.